Detailed here is one T cell receptor (beta chain). These data are taken from a study of T cell responses to AZD1222 COVID-19 vaccine. Produced via immunoSEQ multiplex PCR; TCRdb's table is partial and in-frame only. The sample holds fewer than 200,000 clones, approximately 88% seen once. The germline CDR1 and CDR2 sequences are SGHRS and YFSETQ. The CDR3 length is 16 residues. Trimming stripped 4 bases from V and 4 bases from J, with 20 bases between. Sequenced material: peripheral blood, taken 28 days after the second AZD1222 dose. The chain joins TRBV5-1 to TRBJ1-2, with D perhaps TRBD1 (6 bases). This sequence originates from an adult who received the AZD1222 COVID-19 vaccine. The CDR3 DNA reads as TGCGCCAGCAGCCACTATCTTGTAGGGACACCCTATGGCTACACCTTC. Translated, it gives CASSHYLVGTPYGYTF. Full variable domain (remainder filled in from reference TRBV5-1 and TRBJ1-2): KAGVTQTPRYLIKTRGQQVTLSCSPISGHRSVSWYQQTPGQGLQFLFEYFSETQRNKGNFPGRFSGRQFSNSRSEMNVSTLELGDSALYLCASSHYLVGTPYGYTFGSGTRLTVV.